This T cell receptor (beta chain) was retrieved from a study of somatic mutations in cytotoxic T cells in rheumatoid arthritis. Study overall: Flow-sorting brought some V beta antibody-stained T-cell populations to nearly 100% purity, V beta1+ cells sequenced for TCRB among them. Whole-study results and caveats: Rheumatoid arthritis patients showed CD8+ clonality increasing with age, unlike healthy controls. For about an eighth of the 65 patients, a single CD8+ clone accounted for more than 20% of CD8+ cells.

Concerning this clone itself: Antigen unknown.

Profiled with immunoSEQ multiplex PCR; TCRdb holds only in-frame clones, not every one. The repertoire holds under 15,000 clones, with approximately 80% as singletons. Germline CDR1 is MNHNS and CDR2 is SASEGT. Unmatched junction bases numbered 5, after V lost 2 bases and J lost 2 bases. CDR3 length: 18 amino acids. Sequenced material: CD8+ T cells sorted from blood. V is TRBV6-1 and J is TRBJ2-1, with 14 nucleotides matching TRBD2. The TCR comes from a man aged 45 to 65 in good health. This CDR3 reads CASSETGGLAGAYNEQFF. The CDR3 bases are TGTGCCAGCAGTGAAACCGGGGGACTAGCGGGGGCCTACAATGAGCAGTTCTTC.